Described below is a single TCR beta chain sequence and its context. Its antigen is not known. Template switching added a universal primer site; cDNA carried unique molecular identifiers. TCRdb ran MiXCR on the 5' RACE reads and lists one entry per CDR3 protein. The sample has a few hundred thousand distinct CDR3 sequences, 7.5% to 10% seen once. Germline values: CDR1 DFQATT, CDR2 SNEGSKA (reference sequence). The CDR3 length is 17 residues. The trim removed 0 bases at V and 5 bases at J, leaving 14 bases unmatched. This specimen comes from a study of identical twins. The study's findings and limits: Conclusions came from cross-sectional statistical analysis, not from following the same donors. Out-of-frame beta sequences exhibited a weaker degree of excess twin sharing. Whereas memory repertoires showed no such difference, abundant cord blood beta clonotypes carried fewer insertions.

The sample also formed part of further work on yellow fever vaccine responses in identical twins.

This chain links TRBV20-1 with TRBJ1-1; TRBD1 aligns across 8 bases. Sequencing was done on a sample of PBMCs. This sequence originates from a woman aged 18-30 years in good health. This CDR3 reads CSARDLWTGRFVTEAFF. The CDR3 DNA reads as TGCAGTGCTAGAGATCTTTGGACAGGGAGGTTCGTGACTGAAGCTTTCTTT.